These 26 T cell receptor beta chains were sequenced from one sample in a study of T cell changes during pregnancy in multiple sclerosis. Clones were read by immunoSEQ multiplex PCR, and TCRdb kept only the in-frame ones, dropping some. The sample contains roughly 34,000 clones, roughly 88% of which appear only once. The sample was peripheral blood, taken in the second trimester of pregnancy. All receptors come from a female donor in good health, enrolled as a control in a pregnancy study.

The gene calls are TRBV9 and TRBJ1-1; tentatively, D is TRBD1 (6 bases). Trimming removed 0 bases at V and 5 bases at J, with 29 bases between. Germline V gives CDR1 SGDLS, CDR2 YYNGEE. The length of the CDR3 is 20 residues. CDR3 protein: CASSVAGAGGGSNPFTEAFF. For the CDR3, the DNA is TGTGCCAGCAGCGTAGCTGGAGCGGGCGGGGGCTCAAATCCTTTTACTGAAGCTTTCTTT.

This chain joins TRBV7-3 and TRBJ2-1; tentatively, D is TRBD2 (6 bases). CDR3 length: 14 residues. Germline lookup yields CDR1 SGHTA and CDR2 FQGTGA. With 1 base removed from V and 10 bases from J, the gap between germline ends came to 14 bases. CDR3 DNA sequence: TGTGCCAGCAGCTTAAGGTGGAGGGTCGGAGAGCAGTTCTTC. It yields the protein CASSLRWRVGEQFF. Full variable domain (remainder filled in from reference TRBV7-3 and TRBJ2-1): GAGVSQTPSNKVTEKGKYVELRCDPISGHTALYWYRQSLGQGPEFLIYFQGTGAADDSGLPNDRFFAVRPEGSVSTLKIQRTERGDSAVYLCASSLRWRVGEQFFGPGTRLTVL.

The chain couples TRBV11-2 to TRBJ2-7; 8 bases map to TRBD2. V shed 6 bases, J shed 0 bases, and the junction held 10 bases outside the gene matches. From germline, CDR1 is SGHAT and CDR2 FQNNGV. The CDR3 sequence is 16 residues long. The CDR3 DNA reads TGTGCCAGCAGATGGGGGATAGCGGGACCCTCCTACGAGCAGTACTTC. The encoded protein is CASRWGIAGPSYEQYF.

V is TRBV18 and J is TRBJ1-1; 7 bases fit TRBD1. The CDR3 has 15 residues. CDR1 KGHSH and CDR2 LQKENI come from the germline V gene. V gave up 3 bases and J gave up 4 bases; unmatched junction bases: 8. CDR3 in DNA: TGTGCCAGCTCACCGCCGACAGGGTTGGGCACTGAAGCTTTCTTT. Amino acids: CASSPPTGLGTEAFF. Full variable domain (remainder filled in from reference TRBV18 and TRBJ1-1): NAGVMQNPRHLVRRRGQEARLRCSPMKGHSHVYWYRQLPEEGLKFMVYLQKENIIDESGMPKERFSAEFPKEGPSILRIQQVVRGDSAAYFCASSPPTGLGTEAFFGQGTRLTVV.

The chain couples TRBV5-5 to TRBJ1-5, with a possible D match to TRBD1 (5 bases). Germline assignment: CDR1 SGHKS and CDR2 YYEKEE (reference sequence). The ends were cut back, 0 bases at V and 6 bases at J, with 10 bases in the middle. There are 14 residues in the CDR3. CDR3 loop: CASSLVGGSQPQHF. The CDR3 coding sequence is TGTGCCAGCAGCTTGGTCGGGGGGAGTCAGCCCCAGCATTTT.

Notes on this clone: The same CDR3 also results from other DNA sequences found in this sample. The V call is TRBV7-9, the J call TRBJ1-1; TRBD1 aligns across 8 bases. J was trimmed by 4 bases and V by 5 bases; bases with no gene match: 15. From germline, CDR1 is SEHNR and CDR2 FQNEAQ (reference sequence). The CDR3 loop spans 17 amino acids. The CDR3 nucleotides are TGTGCCAGCAGCCCCCCAGACAGGGGACCAGCGGGCACTGAAGCTTTCTTT. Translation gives CASSPPDRGPAGTEAFF.

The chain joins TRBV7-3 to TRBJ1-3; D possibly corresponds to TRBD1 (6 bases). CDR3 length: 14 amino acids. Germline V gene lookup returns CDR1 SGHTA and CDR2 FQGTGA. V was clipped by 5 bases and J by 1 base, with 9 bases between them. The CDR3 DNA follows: TGTGCCAGCAGCCCAGGGGCGTCTGGAAACACCATATATTTT. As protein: CASSPGASGNTIYF.

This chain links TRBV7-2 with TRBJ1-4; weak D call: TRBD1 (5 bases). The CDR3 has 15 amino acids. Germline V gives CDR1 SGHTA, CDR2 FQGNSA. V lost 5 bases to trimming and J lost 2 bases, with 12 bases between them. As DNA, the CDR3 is TGTGCCAGCAGCCCCCGTGGGGGGACTAATGAAAAACTGTTTTTT. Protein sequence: CASSPRGGTNEKLFF.

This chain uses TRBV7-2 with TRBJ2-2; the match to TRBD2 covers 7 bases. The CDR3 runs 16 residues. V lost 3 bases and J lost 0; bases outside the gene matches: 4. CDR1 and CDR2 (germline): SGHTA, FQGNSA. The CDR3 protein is CASSFGGGTNTGELFF. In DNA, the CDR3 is TGTGCCAGCAGCTTTGGGGGGGGGACGAACACCGGGGAGCTGTTTTTT.

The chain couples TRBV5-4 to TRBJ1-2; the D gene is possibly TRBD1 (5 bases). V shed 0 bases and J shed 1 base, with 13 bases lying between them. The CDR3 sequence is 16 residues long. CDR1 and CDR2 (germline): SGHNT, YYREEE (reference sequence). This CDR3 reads CASSLGQGQFNYGYTF. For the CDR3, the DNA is TGTGCCAGCAGCTTGGGTCAGGGCCAATTTAACTATGGCTACACCTTC.

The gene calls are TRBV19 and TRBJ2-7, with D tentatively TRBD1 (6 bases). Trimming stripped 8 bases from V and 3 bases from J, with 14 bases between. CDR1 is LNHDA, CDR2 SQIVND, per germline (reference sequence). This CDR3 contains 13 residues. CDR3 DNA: TGTGCCAGTGCCCGGGGACAAGACTACGAGCAGTACTTC. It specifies CASARGQDYEQYF.

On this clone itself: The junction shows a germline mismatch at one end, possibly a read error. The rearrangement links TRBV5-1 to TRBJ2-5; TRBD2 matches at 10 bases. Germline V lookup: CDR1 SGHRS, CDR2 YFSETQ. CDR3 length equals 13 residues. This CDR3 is CASSPSPTSGVDF. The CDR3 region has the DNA TGCGCCAGCAGCCCAAGCCCAACTAGCGGGGTAGACTTC.

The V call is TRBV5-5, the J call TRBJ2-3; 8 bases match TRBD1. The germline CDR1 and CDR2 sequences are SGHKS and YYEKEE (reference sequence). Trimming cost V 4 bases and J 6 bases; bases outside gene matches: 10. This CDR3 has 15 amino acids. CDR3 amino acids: CASSRDRSDADTQYF. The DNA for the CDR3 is TGTGCCAGCAGCCGGGACAGGTCTGACGCGGATACGCAGTATTTT.

DNA for the CDR3: TGTGCCAGCAGCTCTAGACAGGGAATGAACACTGAAGCTTTCTTT. This translates into CASSSRQGMNTEAFF. V usage is TRBV7-2 and J usage is TRBJ1-1; 7 positions match TRBD1. V shed 4 bases, J shed 0 bases, and the junction held 5 bases outside the gene matches. The CDR3 has 15 amino acids. CDR1 is SGHTA, CDR2 FQGNSA, per germline.

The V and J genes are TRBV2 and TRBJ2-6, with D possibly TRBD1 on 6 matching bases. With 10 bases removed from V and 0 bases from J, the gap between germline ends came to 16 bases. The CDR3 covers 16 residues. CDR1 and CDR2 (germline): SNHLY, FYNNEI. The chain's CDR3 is CATAAGVISGANVLTF. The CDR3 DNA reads TGTGCCACCGCGGCAGGGGTCATCTCTGGGGCCAACGTCCTGACTTTC.

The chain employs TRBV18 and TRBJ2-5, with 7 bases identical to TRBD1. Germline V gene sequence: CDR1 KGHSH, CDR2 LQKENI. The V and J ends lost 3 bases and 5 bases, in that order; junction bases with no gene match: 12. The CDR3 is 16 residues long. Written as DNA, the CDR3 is TGTGCCAGCTCACCGTTGGGGCAGGGGGTATACGAGACCCAGTACTTC. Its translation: CASSPLGQGVYETQYF.

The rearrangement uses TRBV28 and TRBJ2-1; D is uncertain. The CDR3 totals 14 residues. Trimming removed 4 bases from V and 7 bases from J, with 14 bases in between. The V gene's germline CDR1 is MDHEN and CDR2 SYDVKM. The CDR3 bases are TGTGCCAGCAGTTCGTTCTTGCGGCAGAATGAGCAGTTCTTC. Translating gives CASSSFLRQNEQFF.

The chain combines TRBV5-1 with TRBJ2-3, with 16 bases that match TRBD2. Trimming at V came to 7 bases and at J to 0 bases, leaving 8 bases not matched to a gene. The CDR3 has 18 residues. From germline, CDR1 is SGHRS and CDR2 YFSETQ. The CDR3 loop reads CASGSGTSGGASTDTQYF. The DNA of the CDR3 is TGCGCCAGCGGAAGCGGGACTAGCGGGGGGGCTAGCACAGATACGCAGTATTTT.

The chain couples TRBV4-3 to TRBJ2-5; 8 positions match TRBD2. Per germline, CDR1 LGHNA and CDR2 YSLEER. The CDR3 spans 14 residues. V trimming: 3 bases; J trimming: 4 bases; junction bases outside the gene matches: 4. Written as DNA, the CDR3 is TGCGCCAGCAGCCAGGGACTAGGTCGAGAGACCCAGTACTTC. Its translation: CASSQGLGRETQYF.

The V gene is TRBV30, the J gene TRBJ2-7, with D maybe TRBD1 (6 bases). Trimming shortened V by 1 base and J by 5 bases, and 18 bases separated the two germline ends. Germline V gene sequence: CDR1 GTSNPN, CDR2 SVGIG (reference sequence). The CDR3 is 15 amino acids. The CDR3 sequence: CAWSGPQGILHEQYF. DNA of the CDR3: TGTGCCTGGAGTGGCCCCCAGGGGATACTTCACGAGCAGTACTTC.

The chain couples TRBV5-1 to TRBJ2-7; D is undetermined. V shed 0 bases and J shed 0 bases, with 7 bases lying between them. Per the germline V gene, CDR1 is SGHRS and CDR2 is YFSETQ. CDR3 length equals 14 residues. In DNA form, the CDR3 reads TGCGCCAGCAGCTTGGCCGTCAGCTCCTACGAGCAGTACTTC. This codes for CASSLAVSSYEQYF.

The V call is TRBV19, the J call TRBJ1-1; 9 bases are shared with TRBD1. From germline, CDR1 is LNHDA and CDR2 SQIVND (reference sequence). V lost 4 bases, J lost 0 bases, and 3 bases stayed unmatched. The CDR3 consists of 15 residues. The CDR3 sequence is CASSTDRGMNTEAFF. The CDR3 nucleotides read TGTGCCAGTAGTACGGACAGGGGAATGAACACTGAAGCTTTCTTT.

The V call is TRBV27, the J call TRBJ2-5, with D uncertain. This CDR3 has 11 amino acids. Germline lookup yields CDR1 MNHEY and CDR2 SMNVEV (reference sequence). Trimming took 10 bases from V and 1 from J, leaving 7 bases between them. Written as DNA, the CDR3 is TGTGCCACCTTTTCCCAAGAGACCCAGTACTTC. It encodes CATFSQETQYF.

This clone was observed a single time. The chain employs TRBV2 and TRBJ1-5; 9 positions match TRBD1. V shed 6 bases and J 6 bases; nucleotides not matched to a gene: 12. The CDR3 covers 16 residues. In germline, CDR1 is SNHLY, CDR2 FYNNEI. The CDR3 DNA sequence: TGTGCCAGCAGCGATTCTGGGGGACAGGGCAGTCAGCCCCAGCATTTT. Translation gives CASSDSGGQGSQPQHF. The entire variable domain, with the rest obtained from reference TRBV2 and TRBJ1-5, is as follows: EPEVTQTPSHQVTQMGQEVILRCVPISNHLYFYWYRQILGQKVEFLVSFYNNEISEKSEIFDDQFSVERPDGSNFTLKIRSTKLEDSAMYFCASSDSGGQGSQPQHFGDGTRLSIL.

The chain's CDR3 is CASRADRGKSNTGELFF. The CDR3 nucleotides are TGCGCCAGCAGAGCGGACAGGGGGAAGTCGAACACCGGGGAGCTGTTTTTT. V usage is TRBV23-1 and J usage is TRBJ2-2, with 10 bases fitting TRBD1. TRBV23-1 is assigned to the ORF class and has an uncertain function. The CDR3 runs to 17 residues. Trimming cost V 6 bases and J 0 bases; bases outside gene matches: 7.

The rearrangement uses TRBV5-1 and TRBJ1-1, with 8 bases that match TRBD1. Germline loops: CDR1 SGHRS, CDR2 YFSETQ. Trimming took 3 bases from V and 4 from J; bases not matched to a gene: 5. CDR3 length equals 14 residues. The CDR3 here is CASSWTGLGTEAFF. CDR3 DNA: TGCGCCAGCAGCTGGACAGGGTTGGGCACTGAAGCTTTCTTT.